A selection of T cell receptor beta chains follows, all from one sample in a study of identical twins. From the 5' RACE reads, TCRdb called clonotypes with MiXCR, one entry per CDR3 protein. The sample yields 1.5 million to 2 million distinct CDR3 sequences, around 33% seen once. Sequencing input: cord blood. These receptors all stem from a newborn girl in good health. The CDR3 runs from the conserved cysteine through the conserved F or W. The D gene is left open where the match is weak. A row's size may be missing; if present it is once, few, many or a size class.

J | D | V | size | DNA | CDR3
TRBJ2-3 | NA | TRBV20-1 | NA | TGCAGTGCTAGAGACCCACACACAGATACGCAGTATTTT | CSARDPHTDTQYF
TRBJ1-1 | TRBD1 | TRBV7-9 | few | TGTGCCAGCAGCCCGGGACAGGGACCGAACACTGAAGCTTTCTTT | CASSPGQGPNTEAFF
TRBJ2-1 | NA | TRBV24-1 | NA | TGTGCCACCAGTGATCCGGAGGGCCTCGGCAATGAGCAGTTCTTC | CATSDPEGLGNEQFF
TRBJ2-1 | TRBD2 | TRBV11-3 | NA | TGTGCCAGCGGCTTAGGTGGGACTAGCAGCTACAATGAGCAGTTCTTC | CASGLGGTSSYNEQFF
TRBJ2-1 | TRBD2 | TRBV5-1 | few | TGCGCCAGCAGCTTACGTGGTAGCGGGGGTAATGAGCAGTTCTTC | CASSLRGSGGNEQFF
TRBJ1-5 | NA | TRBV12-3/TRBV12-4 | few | TGTGCCAGCAGTTTTGTCTGGGATCAGCCCCAGCATTTT | CASSFVWDQPQHF
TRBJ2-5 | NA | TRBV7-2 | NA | TGTGCCAGCAGCTTCAGGGCTTTCCAAGAGACCCAGTACTTC | CASSFRAFQETQYF
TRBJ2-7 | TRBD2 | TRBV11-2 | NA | TGTGCCAGCAGGTCACTAGCGGGAGGGTACGAGCAGTACTTC | CASRSLAGGYEQYF
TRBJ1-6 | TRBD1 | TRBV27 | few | TGTGCCAGCAGTTTATCACGGATCTTACAGGGGTATAATTCACCCCTCCACTTT | CASSLSRILQGYNSPLHF
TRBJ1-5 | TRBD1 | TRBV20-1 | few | TGCAGTGCAGTAGGACAGGGGCCCAATCAGCCCCAGCATTTT | CSAVGQGPNQPQHF
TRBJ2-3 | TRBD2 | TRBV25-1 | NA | TGTGCCAGCACGGGTTGGGTAGCGGGGAGCACAGATACGCAGTATTTT | CASTGWVAGSTDTQYF
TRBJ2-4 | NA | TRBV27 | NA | TGTGCCAGCAGCCCTATGCCTAATCAGTACTTC | CASSPMPNQYF
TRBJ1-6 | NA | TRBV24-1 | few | TGTGCCACCAGTGAGGGGGGTAATTCACCCCTCCACTTT | CATSEGGNSPLHF
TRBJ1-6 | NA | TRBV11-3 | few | TGTGCCAGCAGCTTGGTTCCCCGATCACCCCTCCACTTT | CASSLVPRSPLHF
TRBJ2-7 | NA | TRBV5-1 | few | TGCGCCAGCAGTTCAACGGACGGGGCGTCCTACGAGCAGTACTTC | CASSSTDGASYEQYF
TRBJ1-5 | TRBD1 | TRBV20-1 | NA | TGCAGTGCTCGTATCCGAGGGACGACAGGGCCTAATCAGCCCCAGCATTTT | CSARIRGTTGPNQPQHF
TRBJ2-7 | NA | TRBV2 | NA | TGTGCCAGCAGTCGTACTACCTCCTACGAGCAGTACTTC | CASSRTTSYEQYF
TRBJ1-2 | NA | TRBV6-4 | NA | TGTGCCAAGGACAAGAACTATGGCTACACCTTC | CAKDKNYGYTF
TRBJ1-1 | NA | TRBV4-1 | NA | TGCGCCAGCAGCCAAGCAGGGGAAGGAGCTTTCTTT | CASSQAGEGAFF
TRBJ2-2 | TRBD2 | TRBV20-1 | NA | TGCAGTGCTAGAGACCGACTAGCGGGATCGTGGAGCACCGGGGAGCTGTTTTTT | CSARDRLAGSWSTGELFF
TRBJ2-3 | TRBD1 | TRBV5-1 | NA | TGCGCCGGCCGGGACAGGGACACAGATACGCAGTATTTT | CAGRDRDTDTQYF
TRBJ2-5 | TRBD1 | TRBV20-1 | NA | TGCAGTGCTAATCGACAGGGAGAGACCCAGTACTTC | CSANRQGETQYF
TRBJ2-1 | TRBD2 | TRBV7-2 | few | TGTGCCAGCAGCTTAGACTCTCGCGGGGGGTACAATGAGCAGTTCTTC | CASSLDSRGGYNEQFF
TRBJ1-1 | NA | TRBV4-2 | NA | TGTGCCAGCAGCCAAGATTGGGCACGGGGGATGACTGAAGCTTTCTTT | CASSQDWARGMTEAFF
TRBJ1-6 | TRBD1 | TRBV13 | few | TGTGCCAGCAGCTTATCCCAGGACAGGGTGGGGTCACCCCTCCACTTT | CASSLSQDRVGSPLHF
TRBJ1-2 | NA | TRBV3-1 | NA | TGTGCCAGCAGCCAAGTCGGGGGGCGCGGGGGTATCACCTTC | CASSQVGGRGGITF
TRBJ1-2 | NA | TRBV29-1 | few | TGCAGCGTTGATACGGTGGCAGGGGCGCACTATGGCTACACCTTC | CSVDTVAGAHYGYTF
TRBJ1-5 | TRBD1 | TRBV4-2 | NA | TGTGCCAGCAGCCAAGATCACCCCAGGGGGGTCCAGCCCCAGCATTTT | CASSQDHPRGVQPQHF
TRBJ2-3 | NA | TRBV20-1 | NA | TGCAGTGCTAGCCCCCAGTATTTT | CSASPQYF
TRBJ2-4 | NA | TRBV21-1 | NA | TGTGCCAGCAGCAAAGAGTACCCACTAGCGGGGGGGCACAATGAGCAGTACTTC | CASSKEYPLAGGHNEQYF
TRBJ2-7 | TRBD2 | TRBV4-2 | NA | TGTGCCAGCAGCCAAGAAAGGCTAGCGGGGGGTTTCAGCTTTAGGGGCTCCTACAATGAGCAGTACTTC | CASSQERLAGGFSFRGSYNEQYF
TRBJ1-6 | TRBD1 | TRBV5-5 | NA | TGTGCCAGCAGCTTACCCAGAGGGGGCTCACCCCTCCACTTT | CASSLPRGGSPLHF
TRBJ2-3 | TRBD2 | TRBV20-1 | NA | TGCAGTGCTGAGGGACTAGCAGCTACGCAGTATTTT | CSAEGLAATQYF